This T cell receptor beta chain was sequenced for a study of regulatory T cells in long-lasting Graves disease. Overall study findings and caveats: Persistent Graves' patients had lower TCR diversity than newly diagnosed ones.

Assembly of TCR beta libraries relied on iRepertoire HTBI primers together with Arm-PCR of CDR3 regions. A single record per CDR3 protein comes from TCRdb applying MiXCR to the multiplex PCR reads. The sample has 650,000 to 850,000 distinct CDR3 sequences, around 30% seen once. Time point: persistent/refractory GD, antithyroid drugs over 5 years with positive TRAb. The authors made the TCR library using RNA they extracted from PBMCs. Notes on this clonotype: The antigen is not known.

The sample was peripheral blood mononuclear cells (PBMCs), taken when the disease was refractory, from a patient treated with antithyroid drugs. The origin of this receptor is a female donor with Graves disease.

The chain's CDR3 is CSVEVREGYEQYF. DNA for the CDR3: TGCAGCGTTGAAGTGCGGGAGGGGTACGAGCAGTACTTC. The chain carries TRBV29-1 and TRBJ2-7, with 9 bases aligning to TRBD2. J was trimmed by 4 bases and V by 1 base; bases with no gene match: 2. Germline-derived CDR1 and CDR2 are SQVTM and ANQGSEA. The CDR3 is made up of 13 amino acids.